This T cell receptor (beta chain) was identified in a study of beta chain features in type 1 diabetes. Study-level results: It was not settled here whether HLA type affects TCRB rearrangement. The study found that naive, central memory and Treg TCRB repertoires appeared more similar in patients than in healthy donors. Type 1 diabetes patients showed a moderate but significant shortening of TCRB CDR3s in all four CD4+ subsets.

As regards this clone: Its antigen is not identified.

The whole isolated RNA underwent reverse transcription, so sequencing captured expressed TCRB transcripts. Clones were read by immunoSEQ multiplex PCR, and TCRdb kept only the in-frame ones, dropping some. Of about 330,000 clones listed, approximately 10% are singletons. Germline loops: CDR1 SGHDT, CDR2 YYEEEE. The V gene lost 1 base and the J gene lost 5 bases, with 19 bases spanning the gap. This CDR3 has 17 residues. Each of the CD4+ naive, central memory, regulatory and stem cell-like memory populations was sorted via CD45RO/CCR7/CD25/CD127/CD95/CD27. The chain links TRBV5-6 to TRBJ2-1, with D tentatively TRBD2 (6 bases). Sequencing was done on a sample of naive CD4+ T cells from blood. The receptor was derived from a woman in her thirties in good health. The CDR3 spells CASSLLWTMGGHNEQFF. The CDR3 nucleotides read TGTGCCAGCAGCTTGTTGTGGACTATGGGTGGCCACAATGAGCAGTTCTTC. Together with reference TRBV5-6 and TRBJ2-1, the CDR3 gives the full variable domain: DAGVTQSPTHLIKTRGQQVTLRCSPKSGHDTVSWYQQALGQGPQFIFQYYEEEERQRGNFPDRFSGHQFPNYSSELNVNALLLGDSALYLCASSLLWTMGGHNEQFFGPGTRLTVL.